Below are 8 T cell receptor beta chains sequenced from a single sample in a study of shared clonotypes between healthy human individuals. The repertoire was sequenced with immunoSEQ multiplex PCR; TCRdb's copy has only in-frame clones and lacks some. This table has millions of clones, 85% to 95% appearing once. Source material: naive CD4+ T cells sorted from blood. Subset in this sample: CD45RA+ positively selected. These receptors were taken from a man between 18 and 29 years old in good health.

The rearrangement links TRBV28 to TRBJ1-3; 10 bases match TRBD1. Germline-derived CDR1 and CDR2 are MDHEN and SYDVKM. Trimming removed 6 bases from V and 16 bases from J; junction bases left unmatched: 6. The CDR3 is made up of 11 amino acids. DNA of the CDR3: TGTGCCAGCAGGGGGACAGGGGTGATCTATTTT. This encodes CASRGTGVIYF.

Concerning this clone itself: This specimen includes other DNA sequences encoding the same CDR3. The chain links TRBV10-3 to TRBJ1-2, with 7 positions matching TRBD1. Per the germline V gene, CDR1 is ENHRY and CDR2 is SYGVKD. CDR3 length: 14 amino acids. The V segment lost 3 bases and the J segment 0 bases; nucleotides outside the gene matches: 1. The DNA of the CDR3 is TGTGCCATCAGTGAACAGGGGTCTAACTATGGCTACACCTTC. Protein: CAISEQGSNYGYTF.

V gene TRBV5-1 combines with J gene TRBJ2-3; 8 bases are shared with TRBD1. The length of the CDR3 is 15 residues. Germline V lookup: CDR1 SGHRS, CDR2 YFSETQ. J was trimmed by 3 bases and V by 0 bases; bases with no gene match: 3. CDR3 coding DNA: TGCGCCAGCAGCTTGGGGTACAGGGGGACAGATACGCAGTATTTT. Residues: CASSLGYRGTDTQYF.

On this clone itself: As the CDR3 is not closed by the conserved phenylalanine or tryptophan, this likely results from a read error. The chain links TRBV28 to TRBJ1-1; TRBD1 agrees at 12 bases. The CDR3 spans 15 residues. Trimming took 6 bases from V and 8 from J; bases not matched to a gene: 10. CDR1 MDHEN and CDR2 SYDVKM come from the germline V gene. The DNA for the CDR3 is TGTGCCAGCAGCTCACCGGGGACAGGGGGCGCGGAAGCTTTCCTT. It translates to CASSSPGTGGAEAFL.

V is TRBV9 and J is TRBJ2-7; 7 nucleotides match TRBD1. The CDR3 spans 14 residues. Looked up from germline, CDR1 is SGDLS and CDR2 is YYNGEE. Trimming removed 3 bases from V and 0 bases from J; junction bases left unmatched: 3. The CDR3 coding sequence is TGTGCCAGCAGCGCGGGACAGTTCTCCTACGAGCAGTACTTC. Residues: CASSAGQFSYEQYF.

The chain employs TRBV15 and TRBJ2-1; D gene uncertain. Germline CDR1 LNHNV, CDR2 YYDKDF (reference sequence). This CDR3 is built from 18 residues. Trimming removed 2 bases from V and 5 bases from J, with 22 bases in between. As DNA, the CDR3 is TGTGCCACCAGCAGAAAGCTCCTAAAGTTGACGGCGGACAATGAGCAGTTCTTC. This sequence encodes CATSRKLLKLTADNEQFF.

The genes are TRBV6-5 and TRBJ1-5; no reliable D call. The ends were cut back, 7 bases at V and 1 base at J, with 11 bases in the middle. The CDR3 runs 14 residues. The germline V gene has CDR1 MNHEY and CDR2 SVGAGI. CDR3 amino acids: CASKLLGSNQPQHF. The CDR3 coding sequence is TGTGCCAGCAAGCTTCTCGGGAGCAATCAGCCCCAGCATTTT.

V usage is TRBV6-5 and J usage is TRBJ2-2; D is ambiguous. Germline V CDR1 and CDR2: MNHEY, SVGAGI. The V and J ends lost 7 bases and 0 bases respectively, with 9 bases between them. There are 14 residues in the CDR3. CDR3 DNA: TGTGCCAGCACCCGAAGGGCGAACACCGGGGAGCTGTTTTTT. Amino acids: CASTRRANTGELFF.